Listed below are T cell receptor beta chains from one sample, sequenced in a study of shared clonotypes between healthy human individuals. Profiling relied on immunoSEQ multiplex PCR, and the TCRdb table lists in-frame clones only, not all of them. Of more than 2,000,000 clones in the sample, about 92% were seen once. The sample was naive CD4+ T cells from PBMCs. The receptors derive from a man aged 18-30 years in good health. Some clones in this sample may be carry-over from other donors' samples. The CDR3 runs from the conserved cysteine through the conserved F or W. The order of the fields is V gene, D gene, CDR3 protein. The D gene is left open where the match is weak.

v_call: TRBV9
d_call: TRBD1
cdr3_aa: CASSVGLAGTGDNEQFF

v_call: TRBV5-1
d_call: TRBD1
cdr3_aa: CASSLGDRRLYEQYF

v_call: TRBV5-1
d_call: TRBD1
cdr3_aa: CASSLEGANSNQPQHF

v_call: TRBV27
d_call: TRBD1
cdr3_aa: CASSHDRGEQYF

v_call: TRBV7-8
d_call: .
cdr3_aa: CASSRRTAIQSSGNTIYF

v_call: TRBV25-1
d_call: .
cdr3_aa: CASSDTGGGQPQHF

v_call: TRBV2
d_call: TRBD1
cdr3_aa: CASSAKQGGNSPLHF

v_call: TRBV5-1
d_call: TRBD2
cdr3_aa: CASSARLGGSTGELFF

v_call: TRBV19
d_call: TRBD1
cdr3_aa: CASSSGQGNYGYTF

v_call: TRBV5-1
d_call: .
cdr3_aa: CASSSGMGQFF

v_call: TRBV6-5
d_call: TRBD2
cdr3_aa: CASSRLAGVTGELFF

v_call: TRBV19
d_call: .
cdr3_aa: CASKWGSRAYSNQPQHF

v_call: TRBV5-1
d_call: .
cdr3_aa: CASSLEGQTEKLFF

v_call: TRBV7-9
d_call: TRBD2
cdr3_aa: CASSSSGTDTQYF

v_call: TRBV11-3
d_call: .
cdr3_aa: CASSLGRDEQFF

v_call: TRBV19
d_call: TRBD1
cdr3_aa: CASSITGVGTEAFF

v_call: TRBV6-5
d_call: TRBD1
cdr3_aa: CASSYGTGLGNTIYF

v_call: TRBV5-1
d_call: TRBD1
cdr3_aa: CASSSFRGQNTGELFF

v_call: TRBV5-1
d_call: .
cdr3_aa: CASSLGRAANEQYF

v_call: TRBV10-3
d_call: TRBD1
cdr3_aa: CAISDPVKGAGGELFF

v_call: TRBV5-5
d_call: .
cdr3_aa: CASSPNPGGYYGYTF

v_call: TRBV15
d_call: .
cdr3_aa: CATSRDQGERSYEQYF

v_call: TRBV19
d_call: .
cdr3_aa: CASSLTGNQPQHF

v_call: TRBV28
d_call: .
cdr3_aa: CASIGTPWDQPQHF

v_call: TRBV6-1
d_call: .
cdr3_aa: CASSLPGGGGYTF

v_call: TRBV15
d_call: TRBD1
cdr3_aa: CATSRRGQGAPGYGYTF

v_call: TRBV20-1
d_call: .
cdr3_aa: CSAPDNGYTF

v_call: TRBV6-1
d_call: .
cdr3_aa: CASTRTDSNQPQHF

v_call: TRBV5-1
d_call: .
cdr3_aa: CASSPTQYTEAFF

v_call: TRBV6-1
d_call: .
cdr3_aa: CASSAAIGPSGANVLTF

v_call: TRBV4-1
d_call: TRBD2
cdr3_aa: CASSRVAAGGPQETQYF

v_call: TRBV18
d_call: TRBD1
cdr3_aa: CASSPYGGRGFPNEQFF

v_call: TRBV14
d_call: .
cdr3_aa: CASRSQTRHTQYF

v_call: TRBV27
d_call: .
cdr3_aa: CASSLAGVRGTEAFF

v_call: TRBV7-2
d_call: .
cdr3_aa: CASSLAGGQYF

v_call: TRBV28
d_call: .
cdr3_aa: CASLLGGAGTGELFF

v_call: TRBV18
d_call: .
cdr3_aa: CASSPPPGQETQYF

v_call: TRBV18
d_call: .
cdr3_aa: CASSPSPSTDTQYF

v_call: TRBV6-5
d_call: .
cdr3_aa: CASSYFRGGNTGELFF

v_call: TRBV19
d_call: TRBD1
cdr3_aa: CASTPTGGGGYTF

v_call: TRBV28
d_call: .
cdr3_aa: CASTGGWQPQHF

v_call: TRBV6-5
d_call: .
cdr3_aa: CASSYYRDGETQYF

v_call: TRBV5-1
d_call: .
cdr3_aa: CASSLPSSYNEQFF

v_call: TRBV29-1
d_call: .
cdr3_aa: CSARTRYTDTQYF

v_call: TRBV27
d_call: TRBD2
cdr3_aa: CASSLTSGRPQFF

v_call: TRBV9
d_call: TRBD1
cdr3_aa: CASSPTGTGGTYEQFF

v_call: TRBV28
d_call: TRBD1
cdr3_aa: CASSLGGRGFQGWQFF

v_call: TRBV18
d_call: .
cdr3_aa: CASSPQNSATVQETQYF

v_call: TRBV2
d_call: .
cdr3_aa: CASTFGRTDTQYF

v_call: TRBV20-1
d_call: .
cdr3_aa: CSVGQYNEQFF

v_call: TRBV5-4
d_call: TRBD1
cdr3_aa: CASSFRDRGGGYTF

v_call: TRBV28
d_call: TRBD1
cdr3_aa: CATTVYSRGGQPQHF

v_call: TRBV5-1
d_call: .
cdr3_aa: CASSLATGSYEQYF

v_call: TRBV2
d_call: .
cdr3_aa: CASSEVGNYEQYF

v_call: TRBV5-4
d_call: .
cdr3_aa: CASSLPGRFYEQYF

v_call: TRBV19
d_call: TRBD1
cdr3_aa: CASSRPGTGTRTNEKLFF

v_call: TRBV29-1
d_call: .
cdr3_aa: CSVEDSGDTEAFF

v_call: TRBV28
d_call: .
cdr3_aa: CASSYGGLINEAFF

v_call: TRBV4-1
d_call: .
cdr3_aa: CASSRTGTAYGYTF

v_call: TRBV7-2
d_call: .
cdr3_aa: CASSPETGPYGYTF